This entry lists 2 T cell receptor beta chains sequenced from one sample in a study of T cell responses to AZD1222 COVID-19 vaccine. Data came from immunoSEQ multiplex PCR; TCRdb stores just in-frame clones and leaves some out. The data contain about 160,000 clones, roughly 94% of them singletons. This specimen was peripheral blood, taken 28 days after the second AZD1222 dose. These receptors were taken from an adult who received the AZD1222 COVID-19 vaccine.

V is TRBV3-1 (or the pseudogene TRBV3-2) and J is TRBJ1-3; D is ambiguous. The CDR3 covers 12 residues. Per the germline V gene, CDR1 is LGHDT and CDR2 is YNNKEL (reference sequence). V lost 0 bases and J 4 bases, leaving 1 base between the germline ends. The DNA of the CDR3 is TGTGCCAGCAGCCAAGACGGAAACACCATATATTTT. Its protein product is CASSQDGNTIYF.

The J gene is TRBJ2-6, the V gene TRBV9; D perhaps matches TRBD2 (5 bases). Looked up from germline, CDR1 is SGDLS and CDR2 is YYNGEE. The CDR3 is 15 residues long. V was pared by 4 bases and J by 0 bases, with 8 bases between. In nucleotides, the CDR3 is TGTGCCAGCAGCTCCGAGGGCTCTGGGGCCAACGTCCTGACTTTC. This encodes CASSSEGSGANVLTF.